A selection of T cell receptor beta chains follows, all from one sample in a study of T cells after yellow fever vaccination. Each CDR3 protein gets one entry after TCRdb re-called the 5' RACE reads with MiXCR. This table holds around 350,000 distinct CDR3 sequences, around 10% found once. The sample here was PBMCs, taken on the day of the first yellow fever vaccination. Receptors originate from a man aged 18-30 years who received the YFV17D yellow fever vaccine. Each CDR3 is given with its conserved first and last residue. D genes are given only for firm matches. Not every row has a clone size; where given, it reads once, few, many or a size class.

V: TRBV19
J: TRBJ2-2
D: .
size: few
CDR3: CASSSRTETGELFF
DNA: TGTGCCAGTAGTTCACGGACAGAAACCGGGGAGCTGTTTTTT

V: TRBV5-1
J: TRBJ2-7
D: .
size: .
CDR3: CASSLVEAQTYEQYF
DNA: TGCGCCAGCAGCTTGGTAGAGGCACAGACCTACGAGCAGTACTTC

V: TRBV14
J: TRBJ1-2
D: TRBD1
size: .
CDR3: CASSQVKDRGRLDYGYTF
DNA: TGTGCCAGCAGCCAAGTGAAGGACAGGGGGCGCCTGGACTATGGCTACACCTTC

V: TRBV23-1
J: TRBJ2-5
D: .
size: .
CDR3: CASIRGRDQETQYF
DNA: TGCGCCAGCATCCGGGGTAGGGACCAAGAGACCCAGTACTTC

V: TRBV7-3
J: TRBJ2-3
D: TRBD2
size: many
CDR3: CASSRRDYTDTQYF
DNA: TGTGCCAGCAGCCGTCGGGACTACACAGATACGCAGTATTTT

V: TRBV20-1
J: TRBJ2-3
D: TRBD2
size: many
CDR3: CSAGGVGADTQYF
DNA: TGCAGTGCCGGGGGGGTGGGGGCAGATACGCAGTATTTT

V: TRBV7-2
J: TRBJ1-5
D: TRBD1
size: few
CDR3: CASSLVGTGGNQPQHF
DNA: TGTGCCAGCAGCTTAGTCGGGACAGGGGGAAATCAGCCCCAGCATTTT

V: TRBV12-3/TRBV12-4
J: TRBJ2-6
D: .
size: .
CDR3: CASNLYGANVLTF
DNA: TGTGCCAGCAACTTATACGGGGCCAACGTCCTGACTTTC

V: TRBV11-2
J: TRBJ1-2
D: TRBD1
size: .
CDR3: CASSLELTGGGYYGYTF
DNA: TGTGCCAGCAGCTTAGAGTTGACAGGGGGAGGTTACTATGGCTACACCTTC

V: TRBV5-1
J: TRBJ1-1
D: .
size: few
CDR3: CASSLKGIDTEAFF
DNA: TGCGCCAGCAGCTTGAAGGGGATCGACACTGAAGCTTTCTTT

V: TRBV5-1
J: TRBJ2-5
D: .
size: .
CDR3: CASSLDHKAETQYF
DNA: TGCGCCAGCAGCTTGGATCACAAAGCAGAGACCCAGTACTTC

V: TRBV18
J: TRBJ2-2
D: .
size: many
CDR3: CASLLGENTGELFF
DNA: TGTGCCAGCCTGCTCGGCGAGAACACCGGGGAGCTGTTTTTT

V: TRBV5-1
J: TRBJ2-5
D: .
size: few
CDR3: CASSVGPGTKGETQYF
DNA: TGCGCCAGCAGCGTTGGACCGGGAACTAAAGGGGAGACCCAGTACTTC

V: TRBV11-2
J: TRBJ1-2
D: TRBD1
size: few
CDR3: CASSLDGTGGGVGGYTF
DNA: TGTGCCAGCAGCTTAGATGGGACAGGGGGCGGGGTAGGTGGCTACACCTTC

V: TRBV11-1
J: TRBJ2-1
D: TRBD1
size: few
CDR3: CASSPTGTGVYNEQFF
DNA: TGTGCCAGCAGCCCAACCGGGACAGGGGTCTACAATGAGCAGTTCTTC

V: TRBV29-1
J: TRBJ2-1
D: .
size: few
CDR3: CSVGEGTANEQFF
DNA: TGCAGCGTTGGAGAAGGGACGGCCAATGAGCAGTTCTTC